This is a list of T cell receptor beta chains from one sample in a study of blood T cell repertoires in COVID-19. Measured with immunoSEQ multiplex PCR; TCRdb has only the in-frame clones, and not every one. This table holds over 250,000 clones, roughly 86% found once. Input material: PBMCs or T cells enriched from blood (not recorded which). The receptors come from a woman in her 30s who had recovered from COVID-19. CDR3s include the opening cysteine and the closing phenylalanine or tryptophan. D genes are given only for firm matches. Part of the rows lack a size; the others show once, few, many or a class for expanded clones.

D	J	size	V	DNA	CDR3
.	TRBJ1-1	.	TRBV2	TGTGCCAGCACTGGAGGGACTGAAGCTTTCTTT	CASTGGTEAFF
.	TRBJ2-3	.	TRBV4-1	TGCGCCAGCAGCCAAGGGTCCGGGACACCCACAGATACGCAGTATTTT	CASSQGSGTPTDTQYF
.	TRBJ1-2	once	TRBV19	TGTGCCAGTAGTATAGATCTACGAAGCGATGGCTACACCTTC	CASSIDLRSDGYTF
TRBD1	TRBJ1-3	.	TRBV14	TGTGCCAGCAGCCAAGACCGGACAGGCGGTAGAAACACCATATATTTT	CASSQDRTGGRNTIYF
TRBD2	TRBJ2-3	.	TRBV9	TGTGCCAGCAGCGTAGCTAGCGGGGGCCTTCCAGATACGCAGTATTTT	CASSVASGGLPDTQYF
.	TRBJ1-5	.	TRBV6-1	TGTGCCAGCAGTGAAGGGGCGCTCCCCAATCAGCCCCAGCATTTT	CASSEGALPNQPQHF
.	TRBJ1-1	.	TRBV4-1	TGCGCCAGCAGCCAAGATCGGCGGGGATCTGAAGCTTTCTTT	CASSQDRRGSEAFF
.	TRBJ1-3	.	TRBV11-2	TGTGCCAGCAGCCCCCTCCGGGGAGGAAACACCATATATTTT	CASSPLRGGNTIYF
.	TRBJ1-6	.	TRBV27	TGTGCCAGCAGTTTAAACAGAGGACTAAGTTCACCCCTCCACTTT	CASSLNRGLSSPLHF
.	TRBJ2-7	.	TRBV28	TGTGCCAGCAGTTTCAATGGCAGGAGGACCTACGAGCAGTACTTC	CASSFNGRRTYEQYF
TRBD1	TRBJ1-5	.	TRBV13	TGTGCCAGCAGCTGGGGGACAGGGTACAATCAGCCCCAGCATTTT	CASSWGTGYNQPQHF
TRBD1	TRBJ1-4	few	TRBV5-1	TGCGCCAGCAGCTCTCACAGGGGGGCCTACAATGAAAAACTGTTTTTT	CASSSHRGAYNEKLFF
.	TRBJ2-2	once	TRBV5-4	TGTGCCAGCAGCTTAACGGCCGGGGAGCTGTTTTTT	CASSLTAGELFF
TRBD2	TRBJ2-3	once	TRBV11-3	TGTGCCAGCAGCCCGGGACTAGCGGGGGGTTCTTACACAGATACGCAGTATTTT	CASSPGLAGGSYTDTQYF
.	TRBJ2-7	.	TRBV7-9	TGTGCCAGCAGCGCTGAGGCACCAAGAACCCAGTACTTC	CASSAEAPRTQYF
TRBD1	TRBJ2-1	.	TRBV18	TGTGCCAGCTCACCAAACAGGGGGCGATACAATGAGCAGTTCTTC	CASSPNRGRYNEQFF
.	TRBJ2-5	.	TRBV18	TGTGCCAGCTCACCACCAATGGGCTTGGAGACCCAGTACTTC	CASSPPMGLETQYF
.	TRBJ1-5	.	TRBV10-3	TGTGCCATCAGTCCCGACAGAGGCAATCAGCCCCAGCATTTT	CAISPDRGNQPQHF
TRBD2	TRBJ2-2	.	TRBV9	TGTGCCAGCGGAGCGGGGGGGTCTTACTCCGGGGAGCTGTTTTTT	CASGAGGSYSGELFF
.	TRBJ1-2	.	TRBV6-5	TGTGCCAGCAGTAACCACAGGGCATGGGACTATGGCTACACCTTC	CASSNHRAWDYGYTF
.	TRBJ1-3	.	TRBV2	TGTGCCAGCAGTTGGGGGAGGGCAGGAAACACCATATATTTT	CASSWGRAGNTIYF
TRBD2	TRBJ2-7	.	TRBV18	TGTGCCAGCTCATCGGGAGGGCCCTACGAGCAGTACTTC	CASSSGGPYEQYF
.	TRBJ1-3	.	TRBV2	TGTGCCAGCAGCTACACAGGAAGCTCTGGAAACACCATATATTTT	CASSYTGSSGNTIYF
TRBD1	TRBJ1-5	.	TRBV2	TGTGCCAGCAGAGAAGAGACAGGGGCCTACGCCCAGCATTTT	CASREETGAYAQHF
TRBD1	TRBJ1-1	.	TRBV4-1	TGCGCCAGCAGCTGGCCCCCCAGGGGGCTGCACTCCCAAGCGACTTTCTTT	CASSWPPRGLHSQATFF
TRBD1	TRBJ2-1	.	TRBV28	TGTGCCAGCAGTCTCCGGGACAGGGGGTACAATGAGCAGTTCTTC	CASSLRDRGYNEQFF
.	TRBJ2-2	.	TRBV5-1	TGCGCCAGCAGCAGCCAAGGGAGTCCCGGGGAGCTGTTTTTT	CASSSQGSPGELFF
.	TRBJ1-5	.	TRBV7-8	TGTGCCAGCAGCCGATCTAATCAGCCCCAGCATTTT	CASSRSNQPQHF
.	TRBJ1-1	.	TRBV7-2	TGTGCCAGCAGCTTACAGGCAGGGCTGAACACTGAAGCTTTCTTT	CASSLQAGLNTEAFF
.	TRBJ1-6	.	TRBV5-6	TGTGCCAGCAGCACCGACATTTATAATTCACCCCTCCACTTT	CASSTDIYNSPLHF
.	TRBJ2-7	.	TRBV28	TGTGCCAGCAGTTTCCGCAGGGACGAGCAGTACTTC	CASSFRRDEQYF
.	TRBJ1-5	.	TRBV27	TGTGCCAGCAGTTTGTTGACAGGTCCCAGTCAGCCCCAGCATTTT	CASSLLTGPSQPQHF
TRBD1	TRBJ1-2	.	TRBV9	TGTGCCAGCAGCGCAGCCTCCGGACAGGTCTATGGCTACACCTTC	CASSAASGQVYGYTF
.	TRBJ1-4	.	TRBV19	TGTGCCACCGGCGGAGAGGCTAATGAAAAACTGTTTTTT	CATGGEANEKLFF
TRBD2	TRBJ2-7	.	TRBV13	TGTGCCAGCAGCCCAGGACTAGCGGGGCAGGGCGAGCAGTACTTC	CASSPGLAGQGEQYF
TRBD1	TRBJ1-2	.	TRBV7-8	TGTGCCAGCAGCTTAGCAGACAGGGACTATGGCTACACCTTC	CASSLADRDYGYTF
.	TRBJ2-3	.	TRBV27	TGTGCCAGCAGTTTAATCCATTTAGATACGCAGTATTTT	CASSLIHLDTQYF
TRBD2	TRBJ2-7	.	TRBV5-6	TGTGCCAGCAATAAATTGACTAGCGGGGGGGAGCAGTACTTC	CASNKLTSGGEQYF
TRBD1	TRBJ1-4	.	TRBV3-1/TRBV3-2	TGTGCCAGCAGCCGACAGGGTTTAACTAATGAAAAACTGTTTTTT	CASSRQGLTNEKLFF
TRBD2	TRBJ2-7	once	TRBV7-9	TGTGCCAGCAGCCCGGGAGGGTCATCCTACGAGCAGTACTTC	CASSPGGSSYEQYF
TRBD1	TRBJ1-6	.	TRBV6-5	TGTGCCAGCACCGCAGGGGGCTTCGGGTCACCCCTCCACTTT	CASTAGGFGSPLHF
TRBD1	TRBJ1-2	.	TRBV6-1	TGTGCCAGCGGTAAAGGGACAGGGGGTACTGGTTATTATGGCTACACCTTC	CASGKGTGGTGYYGYTF
.	TRBJ1-1	.	TRBV19	TGTGCCAGTAGTTTGACAGAGAACACTGAAGCTTTCTTT	CASSLTENTEAFF
.	TRBJ2-7	.	TRBV28	TGTGCCAGCAGCTTCTCCGGACAGTTCAAACCCTACGAGCAGTACTTC	CASSFSGQFKPYEQYF
TRBD1	TRBJ1-2	.	TRBV29-1	TGCAGCGTACCCACAGGGGGCTATGGCTACACCTTC	CSVPTGGYGYTF
.	TRBJ2-6	.	TRBV7-9	TGTGCCAGCAGCTCCCTCCGGGGGACTTCTGGGGCCAACGTCCTGACTTTC	CASSSLRGTSGANVLTF
TRBD1	TRBJ1-6	.	TRBV20-1	TGCAGTGCTAGATGGACAGGACTCCACTTT	CSARWTGLHF
.	TRBJ1-2	.	TRBV5-4	TGTGCCAGCAGCTTGGCCCGGACGGGGTATGGCTACACCTTC	CASSLARTGYGYTF
.	TRBJ1-1	.	TRBV27	TGTGCCAGCAGTTTAAACCCCCCCGCAGGGGCGGGTTACACTGAAGCTTTCTTT	CASSLNPPAGAGYTEAFF
TRBD1	TRBJ1-1	.	TRBV12-3/TRBV12-4	TGTGCCAGCAGTTCCACAGGGGCGGGTGAAGCTTTCTTT	CASSSTGAGEAFF
.	TRBJ1-1	.	TRBV2	TGTGCCAGCAGTGTGTTGGACACAAACACTGAAGCTTTCTTT	CASSVLDTNTEAFF
.	TRBJ2-7	.	TRBV4-3	TGCGCCAGCAGCCAAGTGGAACAGGGTTTACACGAGCAGTACTTC	CASSQVEQGLHEQYF
TRBD1	TRBJ2-2	.	TRBV10-2	TGCGCCAGCAGAGTGACAGGGAGCACCGGGGAGCTGTTTTTT	CASRVTGSTGELFF
.	TRBJ1-2	.	TRBV15	TGTGCCACCAGCAGGGATTTTTCAGGGCAGGGTAAGAGTGGCTACACCTTC	CATSRDFSGQGKSGYTF